One T cell receptor (beta chain) is described in this entry. This record comes from a study of blood T cell repertoires in COVID-19. This CDR3 has 14 amino acids. The germline CDR1 and CDR2 sequences are KGHSH and LQKENI. The V end lost 6 bases, the J end lost 3 bases, and 14 bases lay between the germline ends. Original processing notes: Estimation of nucleated cell counts relied on the amplification of reference gene primers. The method was immunoSEQ multiplex PCR; TCRdb's version includes in-frame clones alone and lacks a portion of them. The DNA was the basis for D and trimming; V, J and clone size are from that table. There are about 170,000 clones in the sample; around 87% occur only once, and 3% to 4% lies in the top ten.

The sample was peripheral blood. This TCR derives from a man aged 18 to 35 with active or convalescent COVID-19. The chain has TRBV18 and TRBJ1-1; D gene uncertain. The CDR3 DNA is TGTGCCAGCTCGGGTGGACTGGGGTACACTGAAGCTTTCTTT. Its translation is CASSGGLGYTEAFF.